A single sample is the source of the 8 T cell receptor beta chains below, sequenced in a study of shared clonotypes between healthy human individuals. Profiling relied on immunoSEQ multiplex PCR, and the TCRdb table lists in-frame clones only, not all of them. This sample has about 1.5 million clones, with 95% to 99% found just once. The specimen sequenced was naive CD4+ T cells sorted from blood. The subset was: CD45RA+ positively selected. These receptors came from a young man in good health.

This clone was found once. The chain joins TRBV11-3 to TRBJ2-7; 11 nucleotides line up with TRBD2. Germline CDR1 SGHNT, CDR2 YENEEA. This CDR3 region has 16 residues. V dropped 5 bases and J dropped 6; count of bases not matched to a gene: 12. CDR3 sequence reads: CASSARSGRAYAEQYF. In nucleotides, the CDR3 is TGTGCCAGCAGCGCGCGTAGCGGGAGGGCCTATGCCGAGCAGTACTTC. The complete variable domain, with remaining parts taken from reference TRBV11-3 and TRBJ2-7, reads EAGVVQSPRYKIIEKKQPVAFWCNPISGHNTLYWYLQNLGQGPELLIRYENEEAVDDSQLPKDRFSAERLKGVDSTLKIQPAELGDSAVYLCASSARSGRAYAEQYFGPGTRLTVT.

This sequence joins TRBV28 and TRBJ2-1; the D is unclear. With 7 bases removed from V and 7 bases from J, the gap between germline ends came to 20 bases. CDR3 length: 15 residues. Per the germline V gene, CDR1 is MDHEN and CDR2 is SYDVKM. CDR3 DNA sequence: TGTGCCAGCAAAACGGTGGTTGGTAGTCGGAATGAGCAGTTCTTC. Translating it yields CASKTVVGSRNEQFF.

This clone was counted once. J is TRBJ2-1 and V is TRBV14; tentative D call: TRBD2 (6 bases). CDR3 length equals 15 residues. V shed 1 base and J shed 8 bases, with 15 bases lying between them. Germline V gene data show CDR1 as SGHDN and CDR2 as FVKESK. The CDR3, as DNA: TGTGCCAGCAGCCAAGTTGGGAGGTTCGTCGATGAGCAGTTCTTC. Its translation: CASSQVGRFVDEQFF.

The V gene is TRBV27, the J gene TRBJ2-1; 9 bases agree with TRBD2. Germline loops: CDR1 MNHEY, CDR2 SMNVEV (reference sequence). The CDR3 totals 14 residues. J lost 5 bases, V lost 7 bases, and 6 bases had no gene match. CDR3: CASTSPSGNNEQFF. The CDR3 DNA reads as TGTGCCAGCACATCCCCTAGCGGGAACAATGAGCAGTTCTTC.

The genes are TRBV7-2 and TRBJ2-5; TRBD2 might be the D (6 bases). Germline CDR1 SGHTA, CDR2 FQGNSA. The CDR3 is 14 residues long. V was shortened by 0 bases and J by 5 bases, with 10 bases between the two germline ends. The CDR3 coding sequence is TGTGCCAGCAGCTTAGCTCGGAGGGGCGAGACCCAGTACTTC. It codes for CASSLARRGETQYF.

The gene calls are TRBV9 and TRBJ2-7, with D perhaps TRBD1 or TRBD2 (5 bases each). This CDR3 has 14 residues. Trimming stripped 4 bases from V and 3 bases from J, with 14 bases between. Germline V lookup: CDR1 SGDLS, CDR2 YYNGEE. This CDR3 is CASSRDGTGYEQYF. DNA of the CDR3: TGTGCCAGCAGCAGGGACGGGACGGGCTACGAGCAGTACTTC.

The CDR3: CASSSSGSGQFF. CDR3 bases: TGTGCCAGCAGTTCTAGCGGGAGTGGGCAGTTCTTC. This chain links TRBV2 with TRBJ2-1; 10 bases are a match to TRBD2. Germline V gene data show CDR1 as SNHLY and CDR2 as FYNNEI. The junction had 4 bases not matched to a gene; V was cut back by 5 bases and J by 12 bases. CDR3 length equals 12 residues. The full variable domain, its missing parts supplied by reference TRBV2 and TRBJ2-1, is EPEVTQTPSHQVTQMGQEVILRCVPISNHLYFYWYRQILGQKVEFLVSFYNNEISEKSEIFDDQFSVERPDGSNFTLKIRSTKLEDSAMYFCASSSSGSGQFFGPGTRLTVL.

CDR3 loop: CASSLANLKQQFF. DNA for the CDR3: TGTGCCAGCAGCTTAGCAAATCTCAAACAGCAGTTCTTC. The chain combines TRBV11-2 with TRBJ2-1; D is unclear. Germline V gene sequence: CDR1 SGHAT, CDR2 FQNNGV. CDR3 length equals 13 residues. V was trimmed by 1 base and J by 11 bases, leaving 12 bases between them.